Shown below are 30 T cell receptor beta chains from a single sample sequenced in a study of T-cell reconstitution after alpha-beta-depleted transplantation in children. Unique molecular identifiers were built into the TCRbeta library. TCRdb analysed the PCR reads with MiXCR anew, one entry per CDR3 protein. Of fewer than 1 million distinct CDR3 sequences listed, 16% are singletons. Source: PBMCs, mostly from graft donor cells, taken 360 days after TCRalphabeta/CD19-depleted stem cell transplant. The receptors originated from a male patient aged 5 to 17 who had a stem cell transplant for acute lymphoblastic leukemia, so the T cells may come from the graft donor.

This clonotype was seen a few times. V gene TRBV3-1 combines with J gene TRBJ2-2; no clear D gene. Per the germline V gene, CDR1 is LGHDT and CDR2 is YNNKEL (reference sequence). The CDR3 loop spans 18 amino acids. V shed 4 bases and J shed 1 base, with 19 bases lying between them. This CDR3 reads CASSPRRGRRQNTGELFF. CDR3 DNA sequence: TGTGCCAGCAGCCCCCGTCGTGGTAGGCGTCAGAACACCGGGGAGCTGTTTTTT.

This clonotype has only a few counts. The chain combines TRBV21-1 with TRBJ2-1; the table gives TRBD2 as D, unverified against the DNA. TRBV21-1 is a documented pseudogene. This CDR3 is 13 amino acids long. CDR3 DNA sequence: TGTGCCAGCAATAGCGGGGTTTACAATGAGCAGTTCTTC. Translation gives CASNSGVYNEQFF.

The CDR3 region is CASSPQAGQGIPEAFF. In nucleotides, the CDR3 is TGTGCCAGCAGTCCCCAAGCGGGACAGGGGATTCCTGAAGCTTTCTTT. The V call is TRBV12-3 or TRBV12-4, the J call TRBJ1-1; 10 bases agree with TRBD1. V lost 5 bases, J lost 6 bases, and 12 bases stayed unmatched. This CDR3 is 16 amino acids long.

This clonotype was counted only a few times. The CDR3 DNA sequence: TGTGCCAGCAGCCGCACGGACAGTCTAGCCAAAAACATTCAGTACTTC. Translated, it gives CASSRTDSLAKNIQYF. This chain connects TRBV7-9 to TRBJ2-4; D is perhaps TRBD1 (6 bases). Germline CDR1 SEHNR, CDR2 FQNEAQ (reference sequence). CDR3 size: 16 residues. Trimming cost V 5 bases and J 0 bases, with 14 bases left between them.

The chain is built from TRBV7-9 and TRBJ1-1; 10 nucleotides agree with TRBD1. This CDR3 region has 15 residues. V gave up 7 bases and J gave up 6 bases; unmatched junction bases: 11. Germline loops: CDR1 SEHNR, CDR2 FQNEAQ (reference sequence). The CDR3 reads CASIPTSGTGAEAFF. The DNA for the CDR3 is TGTGCCAGCATCCCCACGTCCGGGACAGGGGCTGAAGCTTTCTTT.

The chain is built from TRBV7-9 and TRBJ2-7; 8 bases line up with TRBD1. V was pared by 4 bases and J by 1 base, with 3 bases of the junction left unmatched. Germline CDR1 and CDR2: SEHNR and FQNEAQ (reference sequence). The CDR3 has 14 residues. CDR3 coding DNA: TGTGCCAGCAGCTCGACAGGGGAGTCCTACGAGCAGTACTTC. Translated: CASSSTGESYEQYF.

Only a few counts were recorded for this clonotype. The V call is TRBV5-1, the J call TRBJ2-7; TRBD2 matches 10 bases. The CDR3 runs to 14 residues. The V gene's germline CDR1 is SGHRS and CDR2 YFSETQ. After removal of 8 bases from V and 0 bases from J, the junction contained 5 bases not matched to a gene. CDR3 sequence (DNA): TGCGCCAGTTATAGCGGGGGGAGCTCCTACGAGCAGTACTTC. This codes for CASYSGGSSYEQYF.

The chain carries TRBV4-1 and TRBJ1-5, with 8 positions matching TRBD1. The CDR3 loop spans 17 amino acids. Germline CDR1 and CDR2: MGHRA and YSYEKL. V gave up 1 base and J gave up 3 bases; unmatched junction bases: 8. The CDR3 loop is CASSQGAGGPLNQPQHF. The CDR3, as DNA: TGCGCCAGCAGCCAAGGGGCAGGGGGCCCTCTCAATCAGCCCCAGCATTTT.

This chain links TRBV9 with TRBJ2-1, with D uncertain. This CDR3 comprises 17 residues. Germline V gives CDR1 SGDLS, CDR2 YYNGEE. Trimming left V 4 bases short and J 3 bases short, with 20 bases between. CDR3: CASSPRRLGEVYNEQFF. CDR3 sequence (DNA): TGTGCCAGCAGCCCCCGGAGATTGGGTGAGGTCTACAATGAGCAGTTCTTC.

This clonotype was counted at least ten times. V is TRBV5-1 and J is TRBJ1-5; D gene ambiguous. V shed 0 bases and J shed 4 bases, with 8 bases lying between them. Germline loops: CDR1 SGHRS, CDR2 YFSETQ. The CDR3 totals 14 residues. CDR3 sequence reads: CASSLGGKNQPQHF. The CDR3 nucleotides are TGCGCCAGCAGCTTGGGAGGGAAAAATCAGCCCCAGCATTTT. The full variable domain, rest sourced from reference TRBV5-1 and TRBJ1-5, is KAGVTQTPRYLIKTRGQQVTLSCSPISGHRSVSWYQQTPGQGLQFLFEYFSETQRNKGNFPGRFSGRQFSNSRSEMNVSTLELGDSALYLCASSLGGKNQPQHFGDGTRLSIL.

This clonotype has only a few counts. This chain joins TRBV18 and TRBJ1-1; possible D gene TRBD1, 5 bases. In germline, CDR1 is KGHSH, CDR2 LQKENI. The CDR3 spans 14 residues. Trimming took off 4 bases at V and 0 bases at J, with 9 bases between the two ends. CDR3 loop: CASSQGHLNTEAFF. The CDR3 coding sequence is TGTGCCAGCTCACAAGGACACCTGAACACTGAAGCTTTCTTT. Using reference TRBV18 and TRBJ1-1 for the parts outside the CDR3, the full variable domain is NAGVMQNPRHLVRRRGQEARLRCSPMKGHSHVYWYRQLPEEGLKFMVYLQKENIIDESGMPKERFSAEFPKEGPSILRIQQVVRGDSAAYFCASSQGHLNTEAFFGQGTRLTVV.

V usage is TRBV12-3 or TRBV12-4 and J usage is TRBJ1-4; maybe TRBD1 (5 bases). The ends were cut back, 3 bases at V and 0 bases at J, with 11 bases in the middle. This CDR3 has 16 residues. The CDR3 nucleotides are TGTGCCAGCAGTTTTGCGGGGGGAGCAACTAATGAAAAACTGTTTTTT. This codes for CASSFAGGATNEKLFF.

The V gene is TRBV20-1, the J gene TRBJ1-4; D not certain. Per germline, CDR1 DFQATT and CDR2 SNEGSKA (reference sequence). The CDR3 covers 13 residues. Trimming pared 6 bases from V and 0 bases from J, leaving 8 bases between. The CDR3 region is CSASDPTNEKLFF. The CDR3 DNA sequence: TGCAGTGCGTCGGACCCAACTAATGAAAAACTGTTTTTT.

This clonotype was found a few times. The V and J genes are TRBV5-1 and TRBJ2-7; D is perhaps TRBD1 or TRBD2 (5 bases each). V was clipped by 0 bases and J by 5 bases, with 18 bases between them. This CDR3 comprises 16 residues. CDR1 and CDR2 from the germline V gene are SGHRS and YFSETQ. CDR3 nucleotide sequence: TGCGCCAGCAGCTTGGCCAAGCTCGCAGGGAGTCACGAGCAGTACTTC. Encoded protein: CASSLAKLAGSHEQYF.

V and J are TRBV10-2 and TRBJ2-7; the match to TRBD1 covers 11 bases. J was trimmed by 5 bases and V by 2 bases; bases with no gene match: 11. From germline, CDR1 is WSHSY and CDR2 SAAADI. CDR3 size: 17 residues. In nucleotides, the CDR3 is TGCGCCAGCAGTGAGCCCCGAGCGGACAGGGGGCCGAACGAGCAGTACTTC. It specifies CASSEPRADRGPNEQYF.

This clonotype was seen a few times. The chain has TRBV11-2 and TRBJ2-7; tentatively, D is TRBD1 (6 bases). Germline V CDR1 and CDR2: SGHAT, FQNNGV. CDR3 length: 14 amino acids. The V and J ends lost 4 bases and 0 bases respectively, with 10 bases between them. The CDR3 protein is CASSWTASSYEQYF. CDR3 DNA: TGTGCCAGCAGCTGGACAGCGAGCTCCTACGAGCAGTACTTC.

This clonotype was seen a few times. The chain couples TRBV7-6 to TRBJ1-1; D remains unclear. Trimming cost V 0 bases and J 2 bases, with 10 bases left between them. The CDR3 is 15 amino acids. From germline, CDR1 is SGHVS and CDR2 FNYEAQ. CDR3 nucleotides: TGTGCCAGCAGCTTAGCCTCATCGGACAACACTGAAGCTTTCTTT. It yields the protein CASSLASSDNTEAFF.

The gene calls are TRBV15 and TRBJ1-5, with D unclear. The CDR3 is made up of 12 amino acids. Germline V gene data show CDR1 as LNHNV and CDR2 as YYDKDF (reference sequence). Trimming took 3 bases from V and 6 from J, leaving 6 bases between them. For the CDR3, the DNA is TGTGCCACCAGCAGGGCTATTCAGCCCCAGCATTTT. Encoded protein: CATSRAIQPQHF.

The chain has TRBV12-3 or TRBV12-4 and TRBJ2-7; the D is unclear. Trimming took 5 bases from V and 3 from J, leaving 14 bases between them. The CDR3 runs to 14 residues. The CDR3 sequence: CASSPELENYEQYF. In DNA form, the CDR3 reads TGTGCCAGCAGTCCGGAGTTGGAGAACTACGAGCAGTACTTC.

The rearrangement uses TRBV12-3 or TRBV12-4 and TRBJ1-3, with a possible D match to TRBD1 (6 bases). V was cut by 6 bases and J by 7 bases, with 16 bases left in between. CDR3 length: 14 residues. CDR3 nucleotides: TGTGCCAGCAGCCAGGACAGTCTGGGGAACACCATATATTTT. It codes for CASSQDSLGNTIYF.

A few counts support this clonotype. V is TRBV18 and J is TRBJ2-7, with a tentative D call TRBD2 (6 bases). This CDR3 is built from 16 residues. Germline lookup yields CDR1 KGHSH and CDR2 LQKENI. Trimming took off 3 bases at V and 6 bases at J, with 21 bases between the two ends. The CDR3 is CASSPYEGGPRGEQYF. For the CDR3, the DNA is TGTGCCAGCTCACCCTATGAGGGAGGACCGAGAGGCGAGCAGTACTTC.

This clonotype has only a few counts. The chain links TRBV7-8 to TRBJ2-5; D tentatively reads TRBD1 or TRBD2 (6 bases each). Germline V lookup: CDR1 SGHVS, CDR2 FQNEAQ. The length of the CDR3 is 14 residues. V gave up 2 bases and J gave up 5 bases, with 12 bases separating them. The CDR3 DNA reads TGTGCCAGCAGCTTACAGAGAGGGGGGGAGACCCAGTACTTC. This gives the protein CASSLQRGGETQYF.

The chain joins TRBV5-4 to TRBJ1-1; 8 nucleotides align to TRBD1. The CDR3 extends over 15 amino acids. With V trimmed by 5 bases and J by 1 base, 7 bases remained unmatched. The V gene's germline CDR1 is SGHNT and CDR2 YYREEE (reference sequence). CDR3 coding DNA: TGTGCCAGCAGGACCCCCGGACAGGGGAACACTGAAGCTTTCTTT. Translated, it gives CASRTPGQGNTEAFF.

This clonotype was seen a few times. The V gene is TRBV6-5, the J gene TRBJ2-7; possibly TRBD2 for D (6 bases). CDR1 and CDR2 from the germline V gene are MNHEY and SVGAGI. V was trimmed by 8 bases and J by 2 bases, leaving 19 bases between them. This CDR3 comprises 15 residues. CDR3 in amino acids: CASRRDGDFAYEQYF. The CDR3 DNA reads TGTGCCAGCCGGAGAGATGGGGACTTCGCCTACGAGCAGTACTTC.

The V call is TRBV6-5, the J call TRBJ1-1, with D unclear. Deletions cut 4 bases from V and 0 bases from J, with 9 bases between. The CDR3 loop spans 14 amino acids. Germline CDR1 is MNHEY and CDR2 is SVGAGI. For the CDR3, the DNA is TGTGCCAGCAGTTTCAGGACCGTGAACACTGAAGCTTTCTTT. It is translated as CASSFRTVNTEAFF.

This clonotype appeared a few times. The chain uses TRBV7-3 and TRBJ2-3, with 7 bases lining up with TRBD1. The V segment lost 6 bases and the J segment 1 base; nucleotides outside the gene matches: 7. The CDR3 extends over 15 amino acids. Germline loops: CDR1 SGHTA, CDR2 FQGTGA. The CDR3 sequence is CASRLGGPGTDTQYF. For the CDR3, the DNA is TGTGCCAGCAGACTAGGGGGCCCGGGCACAGATACGCAGTATTTT.

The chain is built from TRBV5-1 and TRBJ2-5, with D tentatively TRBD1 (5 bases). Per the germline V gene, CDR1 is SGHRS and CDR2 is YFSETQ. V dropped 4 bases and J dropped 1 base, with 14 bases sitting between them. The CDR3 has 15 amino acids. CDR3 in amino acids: CASSPGRQSQETQYF. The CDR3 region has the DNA TGCGCCAGCAGCCCGGGTCGACAGTCCCAAGAGACCCAGTACTTC.

The CDR3 here is CASSFHDLGTGELFF. The CDR3 nucleotides read TGTGCCAGCAGTTTCCACGACTTAGGGACCGGGGAGCTGTTTTTT. The chain employs TRBV12-3 or TRBV12-4 and TRBJ2-2; D is unclear. The V gene lost 3 bases and the J gene lost 5 bases, with 13 bases spanning the gap. This CDR3 has 15 amino acids.

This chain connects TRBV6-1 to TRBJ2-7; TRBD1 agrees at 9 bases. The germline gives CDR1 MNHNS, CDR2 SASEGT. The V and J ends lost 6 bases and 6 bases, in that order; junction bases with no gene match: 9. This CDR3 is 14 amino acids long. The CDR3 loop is CASRAGTGTAEQYF. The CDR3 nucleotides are TGTGCCAGCAGGGCCGGGACAGGGACGGCCGAGCAGTACTTC.

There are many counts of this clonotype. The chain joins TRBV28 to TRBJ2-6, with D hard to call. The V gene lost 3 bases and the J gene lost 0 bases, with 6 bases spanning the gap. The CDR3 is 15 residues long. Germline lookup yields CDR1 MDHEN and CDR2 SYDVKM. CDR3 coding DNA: TGTGCCAGCAGTTTCGTGTACTCTGGGGCCAACGTCCTGACTTTC. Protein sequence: CASSFVYSGANVLTF.